One TCR beta chain is described in this entry. The CDR3 covers 16 residues. The V end lost 1 base, the J end lost 2 bases, and 16 bases lay between the germline ends. CDR1 is DFQATT, CDR2 SNEGSKA, per germline (reference sequence). The sample originates from a study of naive and memory T cell subsets. Amplification of ligated cDNA took four PCR rounds with SP2 and nested alpha and beta constant primers. For blood and skin samples, reverse transcription used TCR alpha and beta constant primers. One entry per CDR3 protein results from TCRdb running MiXCR on the 5' RACE reads. The table lists some 60,000 distinct CDR3 sequences, 7% to 8% of them singletons. An oligonucleotide containing a UMI was ligated to the 3' end of TCR cDNA.

This TCR was sampled from a female donor in good health. The gene calls are TRBV20-1 and TRBJ2-3; D perhaps matches TRBD2 (5 bases). The CDR3 DNA follows: TGCAGTGCTAGAGGTCCCCCAACCGGGGACACAGATACGCAGTATTTT. Its protein product is CSARGPPTGDTDTQYF.